Shown below are 11 T cell receptor delta chains from a single sample sequenced in a study of gamma-delta chains in newborns, infants, children. TCRdb re-identified clones in the reads via CATT. Here the sample spans over 5,000 delta-chain clones, more than 12% being singletons. The sample was blood, taken at baseline. The receptors come from a child who was a newborn, infant or young child, either healthy, febrile or measles-vaccinated (not recorded which).

The chain carries TRDV2 and TRDJ3, with TRDD3 identical over 13 bases. V was clipped by 7 bases and J by 0 bases; unmatched bases: 20. The CDR3 has 23 amino acids. Germline values: CDR1 GEAIGNYY, CDR2 EKD. The chain's CDR3 is CACSRLLGDTPEKSSWDTRQMFF. The CDR3 bases are TGTGCCTGCTCACGACTACTGGGGGATACGCCGGAAAAAAGCTCCTGGGACACCCGACAGATGTTTTTC.

Worth noting for this clone: This may be a read error: a much more frequent sequence differs by one nucleotide. V is TRDV2 and J is TRDJ3; 10 nucleotides line up with TRDD3. The CDR3 extends over 25 amino acids. Germline V gives CDR1 GEAIGNYY, CDR2 EKD. Trimming took 3 bases from V and 0 from J; bases not matched to a gene: 25. CDR3 protein: CACDASPLWGSTGGSNSWDTRQMFF. The CDR3 coding sequence is TGTGCCTGTGACGCCTCGCCCTTGTGGGGCTCTACTGGGGGATCCAACTCCTGGGACACCCGACAGATGTTTTTC.

CDR3: CALGERSVPTFTGGLRTDKLIF. CDR3 nucleotide sequence: TGTGCTCTTGGGGAACGATCAGTTCCTACGTTTACTGGGGGACTCCGCACCGATAAACTCATCTTT. The rearrangement links TRDV1 to TRDJ1; the match to TRDD3 covers 9 bases. Germline trimming cut 1 base from V and 1 base from J; bases unmatched to any gene: 22. This CDR3 spans 22 amino acids. Per the germline V gene, CDR1 is TSWWSYY and CDR2 is QGS.

This sequence joins TRDV1 and TRDJ1; 7 bases fit TRDD3. The CDR3 sequence is 28 residues long. Germline V gives CDR1 TSWWSYY, CDR2 QGS. V lost 1 base to trimming and J lost 3 bases; unmatched junction nucleotides: 44. CDR3 in DNA: TGTGCTCTTGGGGAACCCCCTTGGAGTAGACGACCAAACCCAGTTACTGGGGAATTAATAATTTTTGCCGATAAACTCATCTTT. This translates into CALGEPPWSRRPNPVTGELIIFADKLIF.

This clone was seen once. Given a much more abundant clone one base away, this may be a read error. The V and J genes are TRDV1 and TRDJ1; 13 bases match TRDD3. From germline, CDR1 is TSWWSYY and CDR2 QGS. CDR3 length: 25 amino acids. The CDR3 here is CALGELERWILPPRTGGYGSDKPIF. CDR3 nucleotide sequence: TGTGCTCTTGGGGAACTAGAACGATGGATCCTTCCCCCACGTACTGGGGGATACGGGAGCGATAAACCCATCTTT.

The chain joins TRDV1 to TRDJ1, with D perhaps given as TRDD2 or TRDD3 (7 bases each). The germline V gene encodes CDR1 TSWWSYY and CDR2 QGS. This CDR3 region has 24 residues. The V and J ends lost 5 bases and 4 bases respectively, with 44 bases between them. The CDR3 region has the DNA TGTGCTCTTGGGAGGCCTTCCTGCTCTACTGGGGCCACCTTGAGAGGGACGTCCAACGATAAACTCATCTTT. This sequence encodes CALGRPSCSTGATLRGTSNDKLIF.

By share of the sample, this clone is medium-sized (0.01 to 0.1%). The rearrangement joins TRDV2 to TRDJ3; 8 bases match TRDD3. Germline V gene sequence: CDR1 GEAIGNYY, CDR2 EKD. Trimming took 2 bases from V and 0 from J; bases not matched to a gene: 11. The CDR3 loop spans 20 amino acids. This CDR3 is CACDNVRRDTGSWDTRQMFF. CDR3 in DNA: TGTGCCTGTGACAACGTCAGGCGGGATACGGGCTCCTGGGACACCCGACAGATGTTTTTC.

This clone has only a few counts. V is TRDV2 and J is TRDJ3; TRDD3 aligns across 12 bases. The J segment lost 1 base and the V segment lost 2 bases, leaving 2 bases of the junction unmatched. CDR1 and CDR2 from the germline V gene are GEAIGNYY and EKD. CDR3 size: 18 residues. The CDR3 loop reads CACDKLGDTSWDTRQMFF. The CDR3 DNA follows: TGTGCCTGTGACAAACTGGGGGATACTTCCTGGGACACCCGACAGATGTTTTTC.

This clone showed up just a few times. A much larger clone differs from this one at a single base, so this may be a read error. Other DNA sequences of this sample code for an identical CDR3. The chain links TRDV1 to TRDJ2, with 12 bases lining up with TRDD3. CDR3 length: 18 residues. Germline-derived CDR1 and CDR2 are TSWWSYY and QGS. The DNA of the CDR3 is TGTGCCCTTGGGTCTCCTACCGTACTGGGGGATACAACAGCACAACTCTTCTTT. Protein sequence: CALGSPTVLGDTTAQLFF.

By share, this clone counts as medium-sized. The chain is built from TRDV2 and TRDJ1; 8 nucleotides match TRDD3. V shed 1 base and J 5 bases; nucleotides not matched to a gene: 8. This CDR3 comprises 15 residues. The germline gives CDR1 GEAIGNYY, CDR2 EKD. For the CDR3, the DNA is TGTGCCTGTGACACACTGGGGGGCCTTGAGGATAAACTCATCTTT. It translates to CACDTLGGLEDKLIF.

This clone is medium-sized. The V and J genes are TRDV2 and TRDJ3; a weak D match, TRDD3 (6 bases). The germline gives CDR1 GEAIGNYY, CDR2 EKD. The CDR3 has 19 residues. V was shortened by 0 bases and J by 0 bases, with 14 bases between the two germline ends. The CDR3 region has the DNA TGTGCCTGTGACACCGTGGGGGGGACGAGCTCCTGGGACACCCGACAGATGTTTTTC. Translated: CACDTVGGTSSWDTRQMFF.